This TCR beta chain was documented in a study of radiation and T cells in renal cell carcinoma. Some clones are missing from TCRdb's copy, which holds only in-frame ones; the method was immunoSEQ multiplex PCR. Of 85,000 to 100,000 clones listed, 86% are singletons. The time point was: baseline pretreatment blood. Treatment here: 15 Gy SBRT to primary tumor, nephrectomy 4 weeks later. Trimming stripped 2 bases from V and 0 bases from J, with 8 bases between. This CDR3 contains 15 residues. CDR1 KGHSH and CDR2 LQKENI come from the germline V gene. Here the sequenced sample was blood, taken from a patient whose treatment included radiotherapy and nephrectomy. This clonotype was obtained from a man aged 50 to 60 with renal cell carcinoma. The V and J genes are TRBV18 and TRBJ1-3, with D unresolved. Written as DNA, the CDR3 is TGTGCCAGCTCACCAGAAGATTACTCTGGAAACACCATATATTTT. As protein: CASSPEDYSGNTIYF. The full variable domain, completed using reference TRBV18 and TRBJ1-3, is NAGVMQNPRHLVRRRGQEARLRCSPMKGHSHVYWYRQLPEEGLKFMVYLQKENIIDESGMPKERFSAEFPKEGPSILRIQQVVRGDSAAYFCASSPEDYSGNTIYFGEGSWLTVV.